The sequence of this T cell receptor beta chain was determined in a study of graft-versus-host responses after intestinal transplantation. Study background: Recipients had multivisceral, liver-intestinal, or isolated intestinal transplants. The study, taken as a whole, reports: Early after transplant, HvG clones declined as circulating GvH clones peaked. Some patients had graft-donor T cell macrochimerism. In their allografts, the ratios of graft-versus-host to host-versus-graft T cell clones were high. The recipient marrow held GvH clones, and some of them showed up first in ileum or blood.

In the case of this clone: Its matching antigen is unknown.

Graft material was processed, releasing intraepithelial and lamina propria lymphocytes. The V gene lost 2 bases and the J gene lost 3 bases, with 7 bases spanning the gap. CDR3 length: 13 residues. Germline V CDR1 and CDR2: SGHTA, FQGTGA. Produced via immunoSEQ multiplex PCR; TCRdb's table is partial and in-frame only. The sample yields 20,000 or so clones, approximately 72% seen once. The chain couples TRBV7-3 to TRBJ1-2; tentatively, D is TRBD1 (6 bases). Sequencing was performed on ileum tissue, taken around 20 days after intestinal transplant. This sequence originates from a human patient who received an intestinal transplant, so some T cells may come from the graft donor. The DNA of the CDR3 is TGTGCCAGCAGCTTAGCAGGGGACTATGGCTACACCTTC. Translating it yields CASSLAGDYGYTF.